Listed below are T cell receptor beta chains from one sample, sequenced in a study of T cells in localized non-small cell lung cancer. Profiling relied on immunoSEQ multiplex PCR, and the TCRdb table lists in-frame clones only, not all of them. Counted here are tens of thousands of clones, roughly 83% occurring once; the ten biggest clones make up 1.3%. Specimen: peripheral blood, collected before any cancer treatment. The receptors were sampled from an older female donor with stage I lung adenocarcinoma. Each CDR3 is given with its conserved first and last residue. Each record gives: D gene, clone size, V gene, J gene, CDR3 protein, CDR3 DNA. D genes are given only for firm matches. Clone size, where shown, is once, few, many, or a class for clones that have expanded.

TRBD2	-	TRBV5-1	TRBJ2-3	CASSRSGTSTDTQYF	TGCGCCAGCAGTCGTAGCGGGACAAGCACAGATACGCAGTATTTT
TRBD1	once	TRBV25-1	TRBJ1-4	CASSERLGPPGGEKLFF	TGTGCCAGCAGTGAAAGGTTAGGGCCCCCAGGGGGTGAAAAACTGTTTTTT
TRBD1	-	TRBV27	TRBJ2-4	CASRRMGTGKNIQYF	TGTGCCAGCCGGCGGATGGGGACAGGAAAAAACATTCAGTACTTC
-	few	TRBV19	TRBJ1-2	CASSIDQARADTF	TGTGCCAGTAGTATAGATCAAGCCAGGGCGGACACCTTC
TRBD1	-	TRBV6-1	TRBJ2-3	CASSGDRGTTDTQYF	TGTGCCAGCAGTGGGGACAGGGGGACCACAGATACGCAGTATTTT
TRBD2	-	TRBV6-5	TRBJ2-1	CASRGLAGGLGEQFF	TGTGCCAGCAGGGGACTAGCGGGAGGGCTGGGCGAGCAGTTCTTC
-	-	TRBV2	TRBJ2-1	CASNVDLGRNNEQFF	TGTGCCAGCAACGTAGACCTAGGACGCAACAATGAGCAGTTCTTC
-	once	TRBV10-1	TRBJ2-7	CASSESGAYEQYF	TGCGCCAGCAGTGAGTCCGGAGCCTACGAGCAGTACTTC
-	-	TRBV4-2	TRBJ1-3	CASSQEGNSGNTIYF	TGTGCCAGCAGCCAAGAGGGTAACTCTGGAAACACCATATATTTT
-	-	TRBV4-2	TRBJ1-2	CASSQEQVGAYGYTF	TGTGCCAGCAGCCAAGAACAGGTCGGGGCCTATGGCTACACCTTC
-	-	TRBV7-3	TRBJ2-1	CASSQYLSAPHNEQFF	TGTGCCAGCAGCCAATATCTTTCCGCTCCCCACAATGAGCAGTTCTTC
-	-	TRBV6-1	TRBJ1-2	CASSEVEEGGLGYTF	TGTGCCAGCAGTGAAGTTGAGGAGGGTGGACTGGGCTACACCTTC
-	-	TRBV20-1	TRBJ2-1	CSASAHNEQFF	TGCAGTGCTAGTGCGCACAATGAGCAGTTCTTC
TRBD1	few	TRBV28	TRBJ1-3	CASRGDRVPGNTIYF	TGTGCCAGCAGGGGGGACAGGGTCCCTGGAAACACCATATATTTT
TRBD2	-	TRBV4-1	TRBJ2-7	CASSQDPGLAGGLREQYF	TGCGCCAGCAGCCAAGATCCCGGACTAGCGGGAGGGCTCCGCGAGCAGTACTTC
-	-	TRBV19	TRBJ2-7	CASSNGRIYEQYF	TGTGCCAGTAGTAATGGCAGGATCTACGAGCAGTACTTC
-	-	TRBV6-1	TRBJ2-7	CASSQTYHEQYF	TGTGCCAGCAGTCAGACATACCACGAGCAGTACTTC
-	-	TRBV21-1	TRBJ1-2	CASSKGSRGPYGYTF	TGTGCCAGCAGCAAAGGAAGCAGGGGGCCCTATGGCTACACCTTC
-	-	TRBV6-1	TRBJ2-5	CASTRPQNQETQYF	TGTGCCAGCACGAGACCGCAAAACCAAGAGACCCAGTACTTC
-	once	TRBV5-1	TRBJ2-1	CASSLDVSSYNEQFF	TGCGCCAGCAGCTTGGACGTTAGCTCCTACAATGAGCAGTTCTTC
-	-	TRBV7-8	TRBJ2-1	CASSLGGGSNEQFF	TGTGCCAGCAGCTTAGGGGGTGGTTCCAATGAGCAGTTCTTC
-	-	TRBV5-5	TRBJ2-1	CASSWDSLVRFF	TGTGCCAGCAGCTGGGACTCCCTGGTGCGGTTCTTC
-	-	TRBV25-1	TRBJ2-7	CASSPWGYEQYF	TGTGCCAGCAGTCCGTGGGGCTACGAGCAGTACTTC
-	-	TRBV6-5	TRBJ2-3	CASSYSSRQYF	TGTGCCAGCAGTTACTCCTCTAGGCAGTATTTT
-	once	TRBV7-9	TRBJ2-1	CASSLAHGEGYGDEQFF	TGTGCCAGCAGCTTAGCGCACGGAGAGGGATATGGTGATGAGCAGTTCTTC
TRBD1	-	TRBV5-6	TRBJ1-1	CASSGDRGYTEAFF	TGTGCCAGCAGCGGGGACAGGGGGTACACTGAAGCTTTCTTT
TRBD1	-	TRBV4-2	TRBJ1-2	CASSQDGTDLYGYTF	TGTGCCAGCAGCCAAGATGGGACAGACCTCTATGGCTACACCTTC
-	-	TRBV5-1	TRBJ2-1	CASRPGPGYNEQFF	TGCGCCAGCAGACCGGGCCCTGGCTACAATGAGCAGTTCTTC
TRBD1	-	TRBV4-3	TRBJ1-4	CASSQTGTVEKLFF	TGCGCCAGCAGCCAAACCGGGACAGTTGAAAAACTGTTTTTT
-	few	TRBV6-6	TRBJ2-1	CASSYISADNEQFF	TGTGCCAGCAGTTATATTAGCGCGGACAATGAGCAGTTCTTC
-	-	TRBV6-5	TRBJ1-2	CASRPTAHGYTF	TGTGCCAGCAGACCTACGGCCCATGGCTACACCTTC
TRBD1	-	TRBV19	TRBJ2-7	CASSPTLRGRRSSYEQYF	TGTGCCAGTAGCCCCACCCTCAGGGGGCGGAGAAGCTCCTACGAGCAGTACTTC
TRBD1	-	TRBV10-3	TRBJ1-2	CAIGQGPTTDGYTF	TGTGCCATTGGACAGGGCCCGACAACTGATGGCTACACCTTC
-	once	TRBV4-1	TRBJ1-1	CASSQVTANTEAFF	TGCGCCAGCAGCCAGGTGACAGCGAACACTGAAGCTTTCTTT
-	-	TRBV7-2	TRBJ2-2	CASSFGGGTGELFF	TGTGCCAGCAGCTTCGGAGGGGGCACCGGGGAGCTGTTTTTT
TRBD2	once	TRBV7-2	TRBJ2-1	CASSLEGLAGDNEQFF	TGTGCCAGCAGCTTAGAAGGACTAGCGGGTGACAATGAGCAGTTCTTC
-	-	TRBV7-2	TRBJ1-1	CASSLHSTNTEAFF	TGTGCCAGCAGCTTACATTCTACGAACACTGAAGCTTTCTTT